This entry concerns a single T cell receptor (beta chain). V lost 2 bases and J lost 3; bases outside the gene matches: 1. Germline V gene lookup returns CDR1 WNHNN and CDR2 SYGVQD (reference sequence). The CDR3 is made up of 15 amino acids. This record belongs to a study of OX40 agonist ivuxolimab in advanced cancers. Overall study context: Every 2 weeks, patients received ivuxolimab intravenously, dosed at 0.01 to 10 mg/kg.

Assay: immunoSEQ multiplex PCR; the TCRdb copy retains only in-frame clones and omits some. The sample lists about 83,000 clones; more than 75% were seen once. The sequence came from an adult with an advanced solid tumor such as melanoma, head and neck, liver or kidney cancer. This sequence joins TRBV10-1 and TRBJ2-7; 13 positions match TRBD2. Sequenced here: CD4+ or CD8+ T cells sorted from blood, sampled in a trial of the OX40 agonist ivuxolimab. CDR3: CASSEGTSGIYEQYF. CDR3 DNA sequence: TGCGCCAGCAGTGAGGGGACTAGCGGGATCTACGAGCAGTACTTC.